This T cell receptor beta chain is from a study of blood T cell repertoires in COVID-19. Study-level background: Samples taken during acute and convalescent COVID-19 were collected in the United States, Italy and Spain. PBMCs, B-cell-depleted T cells, or T cells provided the cDNA or gDNA that made up the material.

The ends were cut back, 2 bases at V and 0 bases at J, with 11 bases in the middle. The CDR3 is 15 residues long. Looked up from germline, CDR1 is MNHNY and CDR2 is SVGAGI (reference sequence). In the authors' methods: Scientists estimated how many nucleated cells there were by amplifying reference gene primers. Some clones are missing from TCRdb's copy, which holds only in-frame ones; the method was immunoSEQ multiplex PCR. Clone size and the V and J calls come from that table; the DNA yielded D and trimming. The sample lists roughly 300,000 clones, roughly 86% seen once, with 1.6% in the top ten. The receptor comes from a woman between 50 and 59 years old with acute or convalescent COVID-19. Material for sequencing was peripheral blood. The gene calls are TRBV6-6 and TRBJ2-7; perhaps TRBD2 as D (7 bases). The CDR3 is CASSYMAGASYEQYF. In DNA, the CDR3 is TGTGCCAGCAGTTACATGGCGGGGGCCTCCTACGAGCAGTACTTC.